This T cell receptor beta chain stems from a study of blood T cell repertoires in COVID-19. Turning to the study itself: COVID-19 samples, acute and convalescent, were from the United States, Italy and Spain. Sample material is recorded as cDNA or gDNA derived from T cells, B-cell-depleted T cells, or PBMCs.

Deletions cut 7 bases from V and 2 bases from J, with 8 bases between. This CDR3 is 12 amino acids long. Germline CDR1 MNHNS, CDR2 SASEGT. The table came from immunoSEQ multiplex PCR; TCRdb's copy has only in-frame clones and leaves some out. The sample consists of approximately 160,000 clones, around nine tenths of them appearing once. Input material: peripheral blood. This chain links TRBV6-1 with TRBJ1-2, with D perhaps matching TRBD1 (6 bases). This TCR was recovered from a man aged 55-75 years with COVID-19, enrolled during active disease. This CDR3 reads CASKGGNYGYTF. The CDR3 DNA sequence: TGTGCCAGCAAAGGGGGAAACTATGGCTACACCTTC.